These 26 T cell receptor beta chains were sequenced from one sample in a study of cytomegalovirus exposure and HLA in healthy donors. Libraries were prepared by immunoSEQ multiplex PCR; TCRdb keeps only in-frame clonotypes and omits some of them. The profile covers some 150,000 clones, with approximately 91% appearing a single time and about 3.5% taken by the ten largest. Sequences were obtained from PBMCs. The source of these receptors is a woman aged 18-30 years in good health and CMV-seropositive.

CDR3 in DNA: TGTGCCAGCAGCTTGGCTAGGGGGCAAGGAAACACCATATATTTT. Residues: CASSLARGQGNTIYF. V and J are TRBV5-4 and TRBJ1-3, with TRBD1 identical over 7 bases. Germline assignment: CDR1 SGHNT and CDR2 YYREEE (reference sequence). The trim removed 0 bases at V and 4 bases at J, leaving 4 bases unmatched. The CDR3 covers 15 residues. The full variable domain, its missing parts supplied by reference TRBV5-4 and TRBJ1-3, is ETGVTQSPTHLIKTRGQQVTLRCSSQSGHNTVSWYQQALGQGPQFIFQYYREEENGRGNFPPRFSGLQFPNYSSELNVNALELDDSALYLCASSLARGQGNTIYFGEGSWLTVV.

The V call is TRBV7-9, the J call TRBJ1-2, with D possibly TRBD1 on 5 matching bases. The V and J ends lost 3 bases and 0 bases respectively, with 17 bases between them. The CDR3 is made up of 17 amino acids. The germline gives CDR1 SEHNR, CDR2 FQNEAQ (reference sequence). The CDR3 loop reads CASSLLSGLVANYGYTF. Written as DNA, the CDR3 is TGTGCCAGCAGCTTGCTGTCAGGGTTGGTGGCTAACTATGGCTACACCTTC.

V usage is TRBV6-5 and J usage is TRBJ2-6; D is possibly TRBD1 (5 bases). The CDR3 is 16 residues long. V shed 4 bases and J shed 0 bases, with 10 bases lying between them. The germline V gene encodes CDR1 MNHEY and CDR2 SVGAGI. CDR3 DNA: TGTGCCAGCAGTTGGGGCCTGTACTCTGGGGCCAACGTCCTGACTTTC. Encoded protein: CASSWGLYSGANVLTF.

The chain employs TRBV18 and TRBJ1-5; D is unresolved. The CDR3 is made up of 14 amino acids. With 3 bases removed from V and 7 bases from J, the gap between germline ends came to 13 bases. Germline-derived CDR1 and CDR2 are KGHSH and LQKENI. The CDR3 DNA is TGTGCCAGCTCACCCAGGCGAGCGGGACAGCCCCAGCATTTT. As protein: CASSPRRAGQPQHF.

J is TRBJ2-5 and V is TRBV5-1; D is perhaps TRBD1 (6 bases). The CDR3 has 19 residues. CDR1 SGHRS and CDR2 YFSETQ come from the germline V gene. The V end was cut by 1 base, the J end by 4 bases, with 26 bases between. The CDR3 DNA reads TGCGCCAGCAGCTTGAGGGGTACCTGGGAAGTCAGAGGGGGAGAGACCCAGTACTTC. Its translation is CASSLRGTWEVRGGETQYF. The full variable domain, completed using reference TRBV5-1 and TRBJ2-5, is KAGVTQTPRYLIKTRGQQVTLSCSPISGHRSVSWYQQTPGQGLQFLFEYFSETQRNKGNFPGRFSGRQFSNSRSEMNVSTLELGDSALYLCASSLRGTWEVRGGETQYFGPGTRLLVL.

CDR3 sequence (DNA): TGTGCCAGCAGCTTTGGACTAGCGCTTACCTACGAGCAGTACTTC. Amino acid sequence: CASSFGLALTYEQYF. The chain is built from TRBV13 and TRBJ2-7; 9 bases map to TRBD2. Germline V gene data show CDR1 as PRHDT and CDR2 as FYEKMQ (reference sequence). V shed 3 bases, J shed 2 bases, and the junction held 5 bases outside the gene matches. The CDR3 is made up of 15 amino acids.

The DNA for the CDR3 is TGTGCCAGCAGCTCGACTAGGTACGAGCAGTACTTC. It specifies CASSSTRYEQYF. The chain couples TRBV7-2 to TRBJ2-7, with D possibly being TRBD2 (6 bases). V gave up 4 bases and J gave up 4 bases, with 8 bases separating them. The CDR3 is 12 residues long. Germline V lookup: CDR1 SGHTA, CDR2 FQGNSA.

This clone was detected only a few times. The chain is built from TRBV9 and TRBJ2-3; 10 positions agree with TRBD2. Trimming at V came to 4 bases and at J to 6 bases, leaving 5 bases not matched to a gene. Germline loops: CDR1 SGDLS, CDR2 YYNGEE. The CDR3 totals 14 residues. CDR3 residues: CASSTGLAADTQYF. CDR3 nucleotides: TGTGCCAGCAGCACCGGACTAGCGGCGGATACGCAGTATTTT.

V gene TRBV13 combines with J gene TRBJ2-5, with a possible D match to TRBD2 (7 bases). The CDR3 is 16 residues long. V shed 5 bases and J shed 5 bases, with 21 bases lying between them. Germline V gene data show CDR1 as PRHDT and CDR2 as FYEKMQ (reference sequence). DNA of the CDR3: TGTGCCAGCAGCCCAGAGGGGGGGGCTGGGGGCGAGACCCAGTACTTC. Translated: CASSPEGGAGGETQYF.

The rearrangement joins TRBV15 to TRBJ2-5; no definite D call. V gave up 4 bases and J gave up 6 bases, with 12 bases separating them. This CDR3 region has 13 residues. In germline, CDR1 is LNHNV, CDR2 YYDKDF (reference sequence). The CDR3 DNA reads as TGTGCCACCAGCACCACTCCTCCACAGACCCAGTACTTC. It codes for CATSTTPPQTQYF.

The V and J genes are TRBV10-1 and TRBJ2-1; possible D gene TRBD2, 6 bases. Looked up from germline, CDR1 is WNHNN and CDR2 is SYGVQD (reference sequence). The length of the CDR3 is 15 residues. V was shortened by 8 bases and J by 0 bases, with 14 bases between the two germline ends. CDR3 nucleotides: TGCGCCAGCTCGAGGGACTTTAGCTCCTACAATGAGCAGTTCTTC. Protein sequence: CASSRDFSSYNEQFF.

The chain employs TRBV2 and TRBJ1-4; weak D call: TRBD1 (5 bases). CDR1 and CDR2 from the germline V gene are SNHLY and FYNNEI. V shed 6 bases and J shed 3 bases, with 14 bases lying between them. The CDR3 length is 15 residues. The chain's CDR3 is CASRAAGTANEKLFF. In DNA, the CDR3 is TGTGCCAGCAGGGCCGCGGGGACCGCTAATGAAAAACTGTTTTTT.

This clone was observed a handful of times. The rearrangement joins TRBV18 to TRBJ2-5; 7 bases map to TRBD1. The germline gives CDR1 KGHSH, CDR2 LQKENI. V was pared by 2 bases and J by 4 bases, with 10 bases of the junction left unmatched. There are 16 residues in the CDR3. Here the CDR3 reads CASSPRDSPSGETQYF. The CDR3 nucleotides read TGTGCCAGCTCACCAAGGGACAGCCCCTCGGGAGAGACCCAGTACTTC.

The rearrangement uses TRBV6-5 and TRBJ1-2; D perhaps matches TRBD1 (6 bases). Deletions cut 10 bases from V and 1 base from J, with 10 bases between. This CDR3 comprises 12 residues. CDR1 is MNHEY, CDR2 SVGAGI, per germline. CDR3 region: CATGQYNYGYTF. CDR3 sequence (DNA): TGTGCCACCGGACAGTATAACTATGGCTACACCTTC.

This chain links TRBV19 with TRBJ2-1; 13 bases are a match to TRBD2. Germline assignment: CDR1 LNHDA and CDR2 SQIVND (reference sequence). Trimming cost V 5 bases and J 5 bases; bases outside gene matches: 6. CDR3 length: 16 residues. The DNA of the CDR3 is TGTGCCAGTAGTCCCACTAGCGGGAGGGAAAACAATGAGCAGTTCTTC. Residues: CASSPTSGRENNEQFF.

The rearrangement joins TRBV9 to TRBJ2-5, with no clear D. Germline values: CDR1 SGDLS, CDR2 YYNGEE. With 0 bases removed from V and 5 bases from J, the gap between germline ends came to 20 bases. The CDR3 sequence is 17 residues long. The CDR3 loop is CASSVANSPPPLETQYF. The CDR3 bases are TGTGCCAGCAGCGTAGCGAACAGCCCCCCCCCTCTGGAGACCCAGTACTTC.

The J gene is TRBJ1-4, the V gene TRBV7-9; 10 nucleotides agree with TRBD1. Trimming took 4 bases from V and 8 from J; bases not matched to a gene: 4. CDR1 and CDR2 from the germline V gene are SEHNR and FQNEAQ (reference sequence). This CDR3 has 14 amino acids. The CDR3 DNA is TGTGCCAGCAGCTCAAGGGACAGGGGAGAAAAACTGTTTTTT. It codes for CASSSRDRGEKLFF.

The chain couples TRBV5-1 to TRBJ1-1, with 10 bases identical to TRBD1. The length of the CDR3 is 16 residues. The V segment lost 4 bases and the J segment 8 bases; nucleotides outside the gene matches: 14. CDR1 SGHRS and CDR2 YFSETQ come from the germline V gene. CDR3 coding DNA: TGCGCCAGCAGCCGGGACAGGGGCTCCTCGGCGGACGAAGCTTTCTTT. This sequence encodes CASSRDRGSSADEAFF. Filled out from reference TRBV5-1 and TRBJ1-1, the complete variable domain reads KAGVTQTPRYLIKTRGQQVTLSCSPISGHRSVSWYQQTPGQGLQFLFEYFSETQRNKGNFPGRFSGRQFSNSRSEMNVSTLELGDSALYLCASSRDRGSSADEAFFGQGTRLTVV.

The chain is built from TRBV2 and TRBJ1-2; D unclear. Trimming pared 9 bases from V and 4 bases from J, leaving 15 bases between. Germline lookup yields CDR1 SNHLY and CDR2 FYNNEI. This CDR3 spans 13 amino acids. This chain's CDR3 is CARNFEVSYGYTF. As DNA, the CDR3 is TGTGCCAGGAATTTCGAGGTTTCCTATGGCTACACCTTC.

V usage is TRBV10-3 and J usage is TRBJ2-7; D remains ambiguous. Trimming took 2 bases from V and 5 from J, leaving 13 bases between them. CDR1 is ENHRY, CDR2 SYGVKD, per germline. CDR3 length: 14 amino acids. The CDR3 nucleotides are TGTGCCATCAGTGAGGACCTAGTTGGTGACGAGCAGTACTTC. Protein: CAISEDLVGDEQYF.

This chain uses TRBV30 with TRBJ2-7; TRBD2 agrees at 9 bases. Germline V gene sequence: CDR1 GTSNPN, CDR2 SVGIG (reference sequence). The CDR3 loop spans 14 amino acids. V lost 4 bases and J lost 4; bases outside the gene matches: 8. The CDR3 protein is CAWIPAGGLYEQYF. The DNA of the CDR3 is TGTGCCTGGATACCGGCGGGAGGGTTGTACGAGCAGTACTTC. Supplemented by reference TRBV30 and TRBJ2-7, the full variable domain reads SQTIHQWPATLVQPVGSPLSLECTVEGTSNPNLYWYRQAAGRGLQLLFYSVGIGQISSEVPQNLSASRPQDRQFILSSKKLLLSDSGFYLCAWIPAGGLYEQYFGPGTRLTVT.

The chain carries TRBV11-3 and TRBJ1-1; 7 nucleotides align to TRBD1. The CDR3 loop spans 17 amino acids. CDR1 is SGHNT and CDR2 is YENEEA in the germline V gene. With 2 bases clipped from V and 5 bases from J, the junction kept 14 bases outside the gene matches. The CDR3 region has the DNA TGTGCCAGCAGCTTAAGGTGGGACAGTGATCGATGGACTGAAGCTTTCTTT. It codes for CASSLRWDSDRWTEAFF. Combining the CDR3 with reference TRBV11-3 and TRBJ1-1 gives the whole variable domain EAGVVQSPRYKIIEKKQPVAFWCNPISGHNTLYWYLQNLGQGPELLIRYENEEAVDDSQLPKDRFSAERLKGVDSTLKIQPAELGDSAVYLCASSLRWDSDRWTEAFFGQGTRLTVV.

The J gene is TRBJ2-2, the V gene TRBV10-3; 7 bases line up with TRBD2. The CDR3 consists of 16 residues. Germline V gene sequence: CDR1 ENHRY, CDR2 SYGVKD. V lost 8 bases and J lost 3; bases outside the gene matches: 12. The CDR3 here is CAIRDRAGLDTGELFF. The CDR3, as DNA: TGTGCCATCCGGGATAGAGCGGGGTTGGACACCGGGGAGCTGTTTTTT.

The chain joins TRBV27 to TRBJ2-5; D remains ambiguous. Trimming cost V 2 bases and J 0 bases, with 7 bases left between them. This CDR3 is 14 amino acids long. Per the germline V gene, CDR1 is MNHEY and CDR2 is SMNVEV (reference sequence). The CDR3 spells CASSLLTNQETQYF. The CDR3 nucleotides are TGTGCCAGCAGTTTACTGACAAACCAAGAGACCCAGTACTTC.

The V gene is TRBV27, the J gene TRBJ1-1, with 9 bases identical to TRBD1. From germline, CDR1 is MNHEY and CDR2 SMNVEV (reference sequence). V dropped 5 bases and J dropped 5; count of bases not matched to a gene: 6. The CDR3 contains 14 residues. The CDR3 sequence: CASSLTGGRTEAFF. The DNA of the CDR3 is TGTGCCAGCAGTCTCACAGGGGGCCGTACTGAAGCTTTCTTT.

V and J are TRBV6-5 and TRBJ2-5; D might be TRBD1 (6 bases). Germline V lookup: CDR1 MNHEY, CDR2 SVGAGI. V lost 4 bases and J lost 5, with 11 bases in between. The CDR3 has 13 residues. CDR3 nucleotide sequence: TGTGCCAGCAGTTCGGGACACGGTGAGACCCAGTACTTC. Translating it yields CASSSGHGETQYF.